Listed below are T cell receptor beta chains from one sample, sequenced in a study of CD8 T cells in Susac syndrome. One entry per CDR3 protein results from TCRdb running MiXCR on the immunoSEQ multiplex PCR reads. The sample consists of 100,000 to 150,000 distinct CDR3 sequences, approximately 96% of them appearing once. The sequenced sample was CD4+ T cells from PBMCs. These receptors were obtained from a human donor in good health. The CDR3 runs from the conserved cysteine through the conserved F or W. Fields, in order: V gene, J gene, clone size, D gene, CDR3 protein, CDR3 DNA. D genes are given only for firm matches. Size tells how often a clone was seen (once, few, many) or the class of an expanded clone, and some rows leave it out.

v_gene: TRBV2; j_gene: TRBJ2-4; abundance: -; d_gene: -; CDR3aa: CASIIAGAKNIQYF; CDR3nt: TGTGCCAGCATTATCGCCGGAGCCAAAAACATTCAGTACTTC
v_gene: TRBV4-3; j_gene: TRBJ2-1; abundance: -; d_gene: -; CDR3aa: CASSQEAAGSSYNEQFF; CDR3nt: TGCGCCAGCAGCCAAGAAGCTGCGGGGAGCTCCTACAATGAGCAGTTCTTC
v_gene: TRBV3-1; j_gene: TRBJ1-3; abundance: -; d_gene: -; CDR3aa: CASSHEEGNTIYF; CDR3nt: TGTGCCAGCAGCCACGAGGAAGGAAACACCATATATTTT
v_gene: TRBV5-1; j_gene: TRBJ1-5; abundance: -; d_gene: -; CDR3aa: CASSPENAGQPQHF; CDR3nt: TGCGCCAGCAGCCCGGAAAACGCTGGTCAGCCCCAGCATTTT
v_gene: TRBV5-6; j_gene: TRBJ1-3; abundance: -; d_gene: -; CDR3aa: CASSLLNTIYF; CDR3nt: TGTGCCAGCAGCTTGTTAAACACCATATATTTT
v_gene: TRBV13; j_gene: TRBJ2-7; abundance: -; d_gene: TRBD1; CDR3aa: CASSGDRGSYEQYF; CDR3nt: TGTGCCAGCAGCGGGGACAGGGGCTCCTACGAGCAGTACTTC
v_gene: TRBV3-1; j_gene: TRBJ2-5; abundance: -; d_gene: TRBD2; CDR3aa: CASSRRGLAIQETQYF; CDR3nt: TGTGCCAGCAGCCGCCGGGGACTAGCGATCCAAGAGACCCAGTACTTC
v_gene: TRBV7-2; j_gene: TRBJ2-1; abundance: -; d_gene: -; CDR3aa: CASSSGRGNEQFF; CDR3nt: TGTGCCAGCAGCTCCGGCCGGGGGAATGAGCAGTTCTTC
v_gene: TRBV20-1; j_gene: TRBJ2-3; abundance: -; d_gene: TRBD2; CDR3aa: CSAGLAGGPDTQYF; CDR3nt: TGCAGTGCAGGACTAGCGGGAGGCCCAGATACGCAGTATTTT
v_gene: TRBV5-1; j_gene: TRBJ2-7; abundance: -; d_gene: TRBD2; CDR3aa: CASRSGRSQGEQYF; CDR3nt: TGCGCCAGCAGGAGCGGGAGGTCCCAGGGGGAGCAGTACTTC
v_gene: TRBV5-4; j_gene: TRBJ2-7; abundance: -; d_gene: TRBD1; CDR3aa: CASSLDWTGSLAVQYF; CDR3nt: TGTGCCAGCAGCTTGGATTGGACAGGGTCGCTCGCGGTCCAGTACTTC
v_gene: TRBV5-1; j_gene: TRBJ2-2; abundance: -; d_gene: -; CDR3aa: CASSPTDYPGVTGELFF; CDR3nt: TGCGCCAGCAGCCCCACTGACTACCCGGGAGTCACCGGGGAGCTGTTTTTT
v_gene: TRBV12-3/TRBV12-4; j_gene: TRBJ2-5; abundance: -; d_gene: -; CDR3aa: CASSSVMGETQYF; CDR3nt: TGTGCCAGCAGTTCAGTGATGGGAGAGACCCAGTACTTC
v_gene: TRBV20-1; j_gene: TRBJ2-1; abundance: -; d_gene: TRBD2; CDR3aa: CSVGAGGPSNEQFF; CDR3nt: TGCAGTGTAGGAGCGGGAGGGCCCTCCAATGAGCAGTTCTTC
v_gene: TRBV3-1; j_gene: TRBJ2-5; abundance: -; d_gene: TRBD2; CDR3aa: CASSQDIGTIQETQYF; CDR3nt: TGTGCCAGCAGCCAAGATATCGGGACTATACAAGAGACCCAGTACTTC
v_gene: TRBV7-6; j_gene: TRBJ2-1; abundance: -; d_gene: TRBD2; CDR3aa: CASSSLAGMTNEQFF; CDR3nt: TGTGCCAGCAGCTCCCTAGCGGGAATGACAAATGAGCAGTTCTTC
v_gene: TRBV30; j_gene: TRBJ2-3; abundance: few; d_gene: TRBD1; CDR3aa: CAWTRTGRDTQYF; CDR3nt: TGTGCCTGGACCCGGACAGGGCGAGATACGCAGTATTTT
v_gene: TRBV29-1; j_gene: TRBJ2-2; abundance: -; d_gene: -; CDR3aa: CSVVLTGELFF; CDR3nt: TGCAGCGTTGTTCTCACCGGGGAGCTGTTTTTT
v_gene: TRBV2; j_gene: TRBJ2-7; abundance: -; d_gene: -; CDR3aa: CASTVEELYYEQYF; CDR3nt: TGTGCCAGCACGGTGGAAGAGCTATACTACGAGCAGTACTTC
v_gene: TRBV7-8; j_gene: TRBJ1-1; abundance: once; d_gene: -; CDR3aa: CASGPNTEAFF; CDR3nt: TGTGCAAGCGGGCCAAACACTGAAGCTTTCTTT
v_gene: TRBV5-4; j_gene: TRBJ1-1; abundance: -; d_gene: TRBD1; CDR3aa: CASSPDRAPYTEAFF; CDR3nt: TGTGCCAGCAGCCCGGACAGGGCGCCGTACACTGAAGCTTTCTTT
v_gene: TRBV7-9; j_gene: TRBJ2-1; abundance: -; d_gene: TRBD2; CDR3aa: CASSSGTSGYNEQFF; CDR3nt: TGTGCCAGCAGCTCCGGGACTAGCGGATACAATGAGCAGTTCTTC
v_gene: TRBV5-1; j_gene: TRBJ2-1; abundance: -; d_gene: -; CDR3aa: CASSLGQPHNEQFF; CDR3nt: TGCGCCAGCAGCTTGGGTCAGCCTCACAATGAGCAGTTCTTC
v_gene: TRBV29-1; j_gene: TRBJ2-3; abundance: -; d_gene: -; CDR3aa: CSVVGAQTDTQYF; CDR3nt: TGCAGCGTTGTGGGGGCGCAGACAGATACGCAGTATTTT
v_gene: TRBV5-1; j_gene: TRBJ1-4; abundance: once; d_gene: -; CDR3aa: CASSPGTSGEKLFF; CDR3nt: TGCGCCAGCAGCCCCGGGACCTCGGGTGAAAAACTGTTTTTT
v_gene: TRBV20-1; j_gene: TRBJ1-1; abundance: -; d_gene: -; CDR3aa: CSAIRDTNEAFF; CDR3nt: TGCAGTGCCATCCGGGACACCAATGAAGCTTTCTTT
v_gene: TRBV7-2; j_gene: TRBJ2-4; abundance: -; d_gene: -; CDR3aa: CASSLVGSASPNIQYF; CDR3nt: TGTGCCAGCAGCTTAGTGGGGTCGGCTAGTCCTAACATTCAGTACTTC
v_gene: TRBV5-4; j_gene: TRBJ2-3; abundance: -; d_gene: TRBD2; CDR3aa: CASSFKIAGGSDTQYF; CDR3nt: TGTGCCAGCAGCTTTAAGATAGCGGGAGGGTCAGATACGCAGTATTTT
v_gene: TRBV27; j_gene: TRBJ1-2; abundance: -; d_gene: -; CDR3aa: CASSPPQYTF; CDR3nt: TGTGCCAGCAGTCCCCCTCAATACACCTTC
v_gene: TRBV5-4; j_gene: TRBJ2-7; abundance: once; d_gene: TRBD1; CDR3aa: CASSSAGTGGYEQYF; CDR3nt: TGTGCCAGCAGCTCAGCCGGGACAGGAGGCTACGAGCAGTACTTC
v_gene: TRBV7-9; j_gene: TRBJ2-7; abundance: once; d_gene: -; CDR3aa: CASSYPTLSYEQYF; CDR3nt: TGTGCCAGCAGCTACCCGACTCTCTCCTACGAGCAGTACTTC